This T cell receptor (beta chain) emerged from a study of blood T cell repertoires in COVID-19. Overall study context: The study drew acute and convalescent COVID-19 samples from the United States, Italy and Spain.

Followed longitudinally, the Seattle patients had been enrolled during active infection. This CDR3 spans 15 amino acids. Germline CDR1 and CDR2: SGHRS and YFSETQ. The V gene lost 0 bases and the J gene lost 3 bases, with 13 bases spanning the gap. As processed by the authors: Estimated nucleated cell counts came from reference gene primer amplification. Here immunoSEQ multiplex PCR was the method, and the copy in TCRdb shows in-frame clones only, minus some. D and trimming were read from the DNA, whereas the V and J calls and clone size are those reported in that table. The sample includes approximately 97,000 clones, roughly nine tenths of them seen just once.

The TCR comes from a woman aged 45-65 years with COVID-19, enrolled during active disease. The chain is built from TRBV5-1 and TRBJ2-7; D gene ambiguous. Material: peripheral blood. CDR3 loop: CASSLAAGIIYEQYF. CDR3 bases: TGCGCCAGCAGCTTGGCGGCAGGTATAATCTACGAGCAGTACTTC.